This TCR beta chain stems from a study of OX40 agonist ivuxolimab in advanced cancers. About the research overall: Patients received intravenous ivuxolimab every 2 weeks at 0.01 to 10 mg/kg.

Germline CDR1 and CDR2: GTSNPN and SVGIG (reference sequence). The V gene lost 0 bases and the J gene lost 3 bases, with 8 bases spanning the gap. This CDR3 spans 13 amino acids. The repertoire was sequenced with immunoSEQ multiplex PCR; TCRdb's copy has only in-frame clones and lacks some. The sample consists of 40,000 to 60,000 clones, roughly 81% of them appearing once. Patients had blood sampled at baseline and again on cycle 4 day 1 and cycle 7 day 1. The sequence was collected from an adult with an advanced solid tumor such as melanoma, head and neck, liver or kidney cancer. This chain links TRBV30 with TRBJ1-1; no clear D. The input for sequencing was CD4+ or CD8+ T cells sorted from blood, taken in a trial of the OX40 agonist ivuxolimab. CDR3 in amino acids: CAWSVGIYTEAFF. The CDR3 DNA follows: TGTGCCTGGAGTGTCGGGATCTACACTGAAGCTTTCTTT.